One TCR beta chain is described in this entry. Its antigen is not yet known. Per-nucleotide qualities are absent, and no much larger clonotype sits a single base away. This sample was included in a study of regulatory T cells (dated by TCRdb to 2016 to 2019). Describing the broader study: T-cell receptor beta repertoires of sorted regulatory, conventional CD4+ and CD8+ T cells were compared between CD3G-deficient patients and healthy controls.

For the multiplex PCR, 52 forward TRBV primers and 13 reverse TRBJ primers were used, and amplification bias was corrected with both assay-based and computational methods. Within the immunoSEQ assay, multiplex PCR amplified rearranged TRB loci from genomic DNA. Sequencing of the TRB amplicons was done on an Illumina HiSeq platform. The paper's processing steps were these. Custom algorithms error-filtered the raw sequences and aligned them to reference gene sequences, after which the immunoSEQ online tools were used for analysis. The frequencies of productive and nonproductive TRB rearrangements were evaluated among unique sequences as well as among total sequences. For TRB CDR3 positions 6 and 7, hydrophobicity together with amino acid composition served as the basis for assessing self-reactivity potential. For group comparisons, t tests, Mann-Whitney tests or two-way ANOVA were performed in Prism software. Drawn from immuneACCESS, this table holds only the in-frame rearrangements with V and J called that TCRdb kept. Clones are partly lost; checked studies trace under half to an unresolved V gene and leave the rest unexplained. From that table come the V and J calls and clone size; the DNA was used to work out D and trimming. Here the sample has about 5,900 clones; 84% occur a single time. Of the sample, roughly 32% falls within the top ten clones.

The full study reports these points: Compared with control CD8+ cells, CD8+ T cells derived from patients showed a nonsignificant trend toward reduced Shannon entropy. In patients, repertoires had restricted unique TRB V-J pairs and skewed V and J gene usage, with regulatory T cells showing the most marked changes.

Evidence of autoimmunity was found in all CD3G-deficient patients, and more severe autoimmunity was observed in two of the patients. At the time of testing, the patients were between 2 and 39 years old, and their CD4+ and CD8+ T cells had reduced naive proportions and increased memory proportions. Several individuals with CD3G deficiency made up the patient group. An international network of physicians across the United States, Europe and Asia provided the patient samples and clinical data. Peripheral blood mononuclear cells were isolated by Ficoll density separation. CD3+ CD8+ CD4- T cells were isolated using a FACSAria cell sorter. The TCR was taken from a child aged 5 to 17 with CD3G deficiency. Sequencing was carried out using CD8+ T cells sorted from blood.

The CDR3 protein sequence reads: CASSFGLTYEQYF. The DNA reads as follows: TGTGCCAGCAGTTTCGGACTAACCTACGAGCAGTACTTC. The chain links TRBV28 with TRBJ2-7; TRBD2 is possibly the D segment (6 matching bases). Taken from the germline V gene, the CDR1 and CDR2 loops are MDHEN and SYDVKM. V is pared back by 3 bases and J by 2 bases, with 8 bases lying between the germline termini. The CDR3 spans 13 residues, from the cysteine through the phenylalanine. CDR3 DNA is the only sequence kept; it has 39 bases, read in frame from the first base.